This T cell receptor beta chain was identified during a study of blood T cells in healthy people across ages. This clonotype was counted at least ten times. The antigen is undetermined. The CDR3 has 13 amino acids. CDR1 MDHEN and CDR2 SYDVKM come from the germline V gene. V lost 10 bases, J lost 6 bases, and 9 bases stayed unmatched. A second roughly 6 to 12 cycle PCR used barcoded and J-beta primers. TCRdb reprocessed the 5' RACE reads with MiXCR, giving one entry per CDR3 protein. The repertoire holds about 1,500,000 distinct CDR3 sequences, with roughly 40% as singletons. Findings of the study overall: Among long-lived donors, naive CD4+ cells were more numerous and diversity higher than in aged donors. Roughly linear declines in TCR beta diversity per million T cells occurred with age.

The chain uses TRBV28 and TRBJ1-2; 9 bases match TRBD1. Material for sequencing was blood. The receptor was derived from a woman aged 18-29 years in good health. The chain's CDR3 is CAIQPGQGHGYTF. As DNA, the CDR3 is TGTGCCATCCAACCGGGACAGGGTCATGGCTACACCTTC.